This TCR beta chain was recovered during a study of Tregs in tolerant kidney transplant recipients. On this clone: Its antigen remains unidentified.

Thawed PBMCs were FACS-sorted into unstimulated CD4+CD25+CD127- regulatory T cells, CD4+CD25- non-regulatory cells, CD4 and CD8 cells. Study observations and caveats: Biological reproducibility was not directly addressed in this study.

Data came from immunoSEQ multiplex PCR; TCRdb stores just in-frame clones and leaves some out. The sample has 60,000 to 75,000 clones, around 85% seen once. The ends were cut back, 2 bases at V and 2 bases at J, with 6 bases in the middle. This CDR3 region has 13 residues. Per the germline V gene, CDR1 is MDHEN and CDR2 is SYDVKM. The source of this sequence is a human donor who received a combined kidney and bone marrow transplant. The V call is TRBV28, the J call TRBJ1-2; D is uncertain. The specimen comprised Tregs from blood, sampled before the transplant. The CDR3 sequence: CASSLRANYGYTF. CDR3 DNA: TGTGCCAGCAGTTTAAGGGCCAACTATGGCTACACCTTC.